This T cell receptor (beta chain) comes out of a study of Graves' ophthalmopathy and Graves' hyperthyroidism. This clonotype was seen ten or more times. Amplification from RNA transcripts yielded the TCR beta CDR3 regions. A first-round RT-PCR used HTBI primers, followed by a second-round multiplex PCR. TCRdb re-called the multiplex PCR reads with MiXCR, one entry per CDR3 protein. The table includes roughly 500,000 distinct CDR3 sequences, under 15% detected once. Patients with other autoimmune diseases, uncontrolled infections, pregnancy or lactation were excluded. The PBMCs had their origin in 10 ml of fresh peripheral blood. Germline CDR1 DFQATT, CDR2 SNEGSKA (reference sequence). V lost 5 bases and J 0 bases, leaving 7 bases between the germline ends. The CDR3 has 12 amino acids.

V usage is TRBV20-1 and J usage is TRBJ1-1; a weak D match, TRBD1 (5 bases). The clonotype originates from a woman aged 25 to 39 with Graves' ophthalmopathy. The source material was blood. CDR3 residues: CSARDLNTEAFF. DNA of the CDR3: TGCAGTGCTCGGGACTTGAACACTGAAGCTTTCTTT.